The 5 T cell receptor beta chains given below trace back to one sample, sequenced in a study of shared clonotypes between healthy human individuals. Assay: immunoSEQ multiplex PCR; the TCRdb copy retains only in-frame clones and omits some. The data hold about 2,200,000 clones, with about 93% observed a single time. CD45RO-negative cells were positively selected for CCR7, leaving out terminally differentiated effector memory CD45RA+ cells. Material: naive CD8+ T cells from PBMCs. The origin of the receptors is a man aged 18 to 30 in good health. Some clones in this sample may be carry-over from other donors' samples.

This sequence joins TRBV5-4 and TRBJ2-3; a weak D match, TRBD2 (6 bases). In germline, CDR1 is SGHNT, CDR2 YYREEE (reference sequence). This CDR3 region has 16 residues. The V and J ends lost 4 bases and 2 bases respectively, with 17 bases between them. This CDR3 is CASSNRERMPTDTQYF. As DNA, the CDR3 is TGTGCCAGCAGCAACCGGGAGAGGATGCCCACAGATACGCAGTATTTT.

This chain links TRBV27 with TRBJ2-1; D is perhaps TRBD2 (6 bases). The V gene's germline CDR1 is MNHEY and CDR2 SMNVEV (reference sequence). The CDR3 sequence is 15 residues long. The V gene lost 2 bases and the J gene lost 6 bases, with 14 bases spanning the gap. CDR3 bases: TGTGCCAGCAGTTTACCTTTGACTAGACGCAATGAGCAGTTCTTC. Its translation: CASSLPLTRRNEQFF.

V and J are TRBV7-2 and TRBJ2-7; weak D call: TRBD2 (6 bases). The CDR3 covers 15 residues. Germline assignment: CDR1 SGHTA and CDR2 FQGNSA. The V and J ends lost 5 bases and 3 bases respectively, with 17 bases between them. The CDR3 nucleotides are TGTGCCAGCAGCCCCGGGGATAGCGGAGACTACGAGCAGTACTTC. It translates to CASSPGDSGDYEQYF.

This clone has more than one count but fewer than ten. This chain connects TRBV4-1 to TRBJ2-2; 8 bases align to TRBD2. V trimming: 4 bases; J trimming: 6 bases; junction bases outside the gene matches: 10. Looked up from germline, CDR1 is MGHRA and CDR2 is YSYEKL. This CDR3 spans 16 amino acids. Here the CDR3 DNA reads TGCGCCAGCAGCCGACCGGCGCGGGAGGAGGCCGGGGAGCTGTTTTTT. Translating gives CASSRPAREEAGELFF.

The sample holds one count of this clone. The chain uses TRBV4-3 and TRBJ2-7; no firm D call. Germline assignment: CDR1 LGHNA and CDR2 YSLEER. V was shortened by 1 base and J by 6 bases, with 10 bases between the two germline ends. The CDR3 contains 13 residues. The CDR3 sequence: CASSQVTYSEQYF. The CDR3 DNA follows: TGCGCCAGCAGCCAAGTAACGTATTCCGAGCAGTACTTC.